The present T cell receptor beta chain was sequenced within a study of blood T cell repertoires in COVID-19. Study-level information: Sites in the United States, Italy and Spain provided acute and convalescent COVID-19 samples.

Participants had their cohort set by participant-reported clinical history. Cohort 3 recovery required two negative PCRs, clearance, or symptom resolution. Per the authors' pipeline: Reference gene primer amplification gave estimated nucleated cell counts. This table comes from immunoSEQ multiplex PCR, and its TCRdb copy is limited to in-frame clones, with some not included. The DNA gave D and trimming, while V, J and clone size come from that table. The data contain almost 250,000 clones, roughly 89% of them singletons. The CDR3 is made up of 16 amino acids. CDR1 is SGDLS, CDR2 YYNGEE, per germline. V was shortened by 6 bases and J by 5 bases, with 18 bases between the two germline ends.

Sequenced material: PBMCs or T cells enriched from blood (not recorded which). The sequence was obtained from a woman under 40 who had recovered from COVID-19. The chain is built from TRBV9 and TRBJ1-6; no clear D. Here the CDR3 DNA reads TGTGCCAGCACCAGAGGGCCGGGTAACGATAATTCACCCCTCCACTTT. This gives the protein CASTRGPGNDNSPLHF. Supplemented by reference TRBV9 and TRBJ1-6, the full variable domain reads DSGVTQTPKHLITATGQRVTLRCSPRSGDLSVYWYQQSLDQGLQFLIQYYNGEERAKGNILERFSAQQFPDLHSELNLSSLELGDSALYFCASTRGPGNDNSPLHFGNGTRLTVT.